The T cell receptor (beta chain) described here comes from a study of blood T cell repertoires in COVID-19. On the study more broadly: Whether acute or convalescent, the COVID-19 samples came from the United States, Italy and Spain. From T cells, B-cell-depleted T cells, or PBMCs came the material, which was cDNA or gDNA.

Germline lookup yields CDR1 MNHEY and CDR2 SVGAGI. Trimming took off 0 bases at V and 0 bases at J, with 8 bases between the two ends. The CDR3 has 15 residues. Original processing methods: Reference gene primer amplification gave nucleated cell count estimates. Only in-frame clones appear in the TCRdb table, and some are missing; sequencing was by immunoSEQ multiplex PCR. V, J and clone size derive from that table, while D and trimming were established from the DNA sequence. The repertoire holds roughly 140,000 clones, with about 86% as singletons. The source is a woman aged 40 to 50 with acute or convalescent COVID-19. Material: peripheral blood. The rearrangement joins TRBV6-5 to TRBJ1-1; tentatively, D is TRBD1 (5 bases). Written as DNA, the CDR3 is TGTGCCAGCAGTTACTCTGGAGGGGTGAACACTGAAGCTTTCTTT. Encoded protein: CASSYSGGVNTEAFF.